This paragraph covers one T cell receptor beta chain sequence. These data come from a study of spatial heterogeneity in lung cancer. The time point is: sample taken at primary tumor resection. In each case, whole RNA from tumor, nontumor lung or frozen PBMC was sequenced unsorted. MiXCR, applied by TCRdb to the 5' RACE reads, yields one record per CDR3 protein. The profile shows a few thousand distinct CDR3 sequences, 28% of them singletons. Trimming removed 5 bases at V and 0 bases at J, with 13 bases between. The CDR3 has 16 amino acids. Germline values: CDR1 MDHEN, CDR2 SYDVKM. Here the sequenced sample was PBMCs, taken at surgery. The sequence derives from a male donor with early-stage non-small cell lung cancer. The rearrangement links TRBV28 to TRBJ1-4; D is unresolved. The CDR3 sequence: CASSPAGPTTNEKLFF. In nucleotides, the CDR3 is TGTGCCAGCAGTCCTGCTGGGCCTACAACTAATGAAAAACTGTTTTTT. The complete variable domain, with remaining parts taken from reference TRBV28 and TRBJ1-4, reads DVKVTQSSRYLVKRTGEKVFLECVQDMDHENMFWYRQDPGLGLRLIYFSYDVKMKEKGDIPEGYSVSREKKERFSLILESASTNQTSMYLCASSPAGPTTNEKLFFGSGTQLSVL.